The 29 T cell receptor beta chains below come from one sample, sequenced in a study of CD4 T cells in relation to SARS-CoV-2 and coronaviruses. TCRdb's copy holds only in-frame clones and misses some; the assay was immunoSEQ multiplex PCR. Of about 36,000 clones in the sample, 77% were seen once. No antigen has been assigned to these receptors. Specimen: memory CD4+ T cells from PBMCs, cultured in vitro. These receptors came from an adult with COVID-19.

The CDR3 coding sequence is TGTGCCAGCAGTCCATTAGCGGGAGGTGGTGAGACCCAGTACTTC. It is translated as CASSPLAGGGETQYF. This sequence joins TRBV27 and TRBJ2-5, with 10 bases fitting TRBD2. The V segment lost 5 bases and the J segment 5 bases; nucleotides outside the gene matches: 8. Per the germline V gene, CDR1 is MNHEY and CDR2 is SMNVEV (reference sequence). The CDR3 contains 15 residues.

The rearrangement uses TRBV25-1 and TRBJ2-3; D gene unclear. The CDR3 length is 13 residues. Germline V gene data show CDR1 as MGHDK and CDR2 as SYGVNS. V shed 4 bases and J shed 12 bases, with 17 bases lying between them. The CDR3 nucleotides read TGTGCCAGCAGTGCGGGTCCCCCACCGCGCCAGTATTTT. This encodes CASSAGPPPRQYF.

V and J are TRBV4-3 and TRBJ1-1; no firm D call. Germline V CDR1 and CDR2: LGHNA, YSLEER. This CDR3 comprises 14 residues. The V end lost 0 bases, the J end lost 2 bases, and 7 bases lay between the germline ends. The CDR3 spells CASSQDNFNTEAFF. CDR3 DNA: TGCGCCAGCAGCCAAGATAATTTTAACACTGAAGCTTTCTTT.

The gene calls are TRBV11-2 and TRBJ2-5; 10 nucleotides line up with TRBD1. V dropped 5 bases and J dropped 5; count of bases not matched to a gene: 14. CDR1 and CDR2 from the germline V gene are SGHAT and FQNNGV. CDR3 size: 17 residues. CDR3 DNA sequence: TGTGCCAGCAGCCTAACCCACCGACAGGGGGCGAGGGAGACCCAGTACTTC. Its protein is CASSLTHRQGARETQYF.

This chain links TRBV19 with TRBJ1-5; D is ambiguous. The CDR3 has 15 residues. The V gene's germline CDR1 is LNHDA and CDR2 SQIVND (reference sequence). Deletions cut 1 base from V and 1 base from J, with 8 bases between. CDR3 sequence: CASSIGRTSNQPQHF. DNA for the CDR3: TGTGCCAGTAGTATAGGTCGGACGAGCAATCAGCCCCAGCATTTT.

The chain joins TRBV30 to TRBJ1-1; D is unresolved. Trimming removed 4 bases from V and 1 base from J, with 10 bases in between. The V gene's germline CDR1 is GTSNPN and CDR2 SVGIG (reference sequence). This CDR3 contains 13 residues. The DNA of the CDR3 is TGTGCCTGGAACAAGGTCCCGAACACTGAAGCTTTCTTT. Encoded protein: CAWNKVPNTEAFF.

The chain couples TRBV21-1 to TRBJ2-4; TRBD2 is the table's D call and was not checked against the DNA. TRBV21-1 is designated a pseudogene. This CDR3 is 19 amino acids long. The DNA of the CDR3 is TGTGCCAGCAGCAAAGGTAAGAGGGAGGGCCTAATGTACGGATTCATTCAGTACTTC. This codes for CASSKGKREGLMYGFIQYF.

V usage is TRBV2 and J usage is TRBJ1-6; 10 nucleotides align to TRBD1. The germline CDR1 and CDR2 sequences are SNHLY and FYNNEI. The CDR3 covers 15 residues. Unmatched junction bases numbered 6, after V lost 6 bases and J lost 7 bases. DNA of the CDR3: TGTGCCAGCAGCGTGACAGGGGGCACGAATTCACCCCTCCACTTT. This codes for CASSVTGGTNSPLHF.

By share, this clone counts as medium-sized. The chain carries TRBV4-2 and TRBJ2-7; TRBD2 aligns across 10 bases. The CDR3 consists of 15 residues. In germline, CDR1 is LGHNA, CDR2 YNFKEQ. The junction had 0 bases not matched to a gene; V was cut back by 1 base and J by 0 bases. CDR3 protein: CASSQGLAGSYEQYF. CDR3 coding DNA: TGTGCCAGCAGCCAAGGACTAGCGGGCTCCTACGAGCAGTACTTC.

The V call is TRBV19, the J call TRBJ1-5; a possible D gene is TRBD1 (6 bases). Per the germline V gene, CDR1 is LNHDA and CDR2 is SQIVND (reference sequence). The CDR3 totals 16 residues. The V gene lost 1 base and the J gene lost 0 bases, with 10 bases spanning the gap. CDR3 loop: CASSIVSGHSNQPQHF. DNA for the CDR3: TGTGCCAGTAGTATAGTCTCGGGACATAGCAATCAGCCCCAGCATTTT.

The rearrangement links TRBV19 to TRBJ2-7; D gene uncertain. Germline V gives CDR1 LNHDA, CDR2 SQIVND (reference sequence). V lost 8 bases, J lost 3 bases, and 14 bases lay in between. This CDR3 spans 13 amino acids. The CDR3 loop is CASSSFTFYEQYF. As DNA, the CDR3 is TGTGCCAGTTCCTCCTTCACCTTCTACGAGCAGTACTTC.

The V call is TRBV5-4, the J call TRBJ2-6; no firm D call. The length of the CDR3 is 13 residues. Germline CDR1 SGHNT, CDR2 YYREEE (reference sequence). V dropped 4 bases and J dropped 1 base, with 3 bases sitting between them. Written as DNA, the CDR3 is TGTGCCAGCAGCCCTTCTGGGGCCAACGTCCTGACTTTC. Protein product: CASSPSGANVLTF.

The chain employs TRBV28 and TRBJ1-1; D remains unclear. Looked up from germline, CDR1 is MDHEN and CDR2 is SYDVKM. The CDR3 spans 11 residues. The ends were cut back, 3 bases at V and 3 bases at J, with 2 bases in the middle. The CDR3 sequence: CASSFYTEAFF. DNA of the CDR3: TGTGCCAGCAGTTTTTACACTGAAGCTTTCTTT.

About this clone itself: Other DNA sequences within the sample encode an identical CDR3. V gene TRBV12-3 or TRBV12-4 combines with J gene TRBJ1-2; D is unclear. The V end lost 3 bases, the J end lost 4 bases, and 6 bases lay between the germline ends. The CDR3 has 12 amino acids. CDR3 loop: CASSFSSYGYTF. The CDR3 nucleotides read TGTGCCAGCAGTTTTAGTTCCTATGGCTACACCTTC.

This clone was found once. This sequence joins TRBV19 and TRBJ2-3; D remains unclear. This CDR3 has 11 residues. The V gene's germline CDR1 is LNHDA and CDR2 SQIVND (reference sequence). The V end was cut by 5 bases, the J end by 5 bases, with 5 bases between. CDR3 in DNA: TGTGCCAGTAGTGTCGGAGATACGCAGTATTTT. It translates to CASSVGDTQYF.

The chain uses TRBV5-1 and TRBJ2-1, with D perhaps TRBD2 (5 bases). The V gene's germline CDR1 is SGHRS and CDR2 YFSETQ. Trimming pared 0 bases from V and 9 bases from J, leaving 22 bases between. This CDR3 has 17 amino acids. CDR3: CASSLEPSLSVPGEQFF. The DNA for the CDR3 is TGCGCCAGCAGCTTGGAGCCTTCGCTTAGCGTACCAGGTGAGCAGTTCTTC.

The chain carries TRBV6-5 and TRBJ2-7; possible D gene TRBD1, 6 bases. V was trimmed by 7 bases and J by 6 bases, leaving 16 bases between them. Germline CDR1 and CDR2: MNHEY and SVGAGI. The CDR3 is made up of 13 amino acids. CDR3 coding DNA: TGTGCCAGCACAATAATTGGGGGCTCCGAGCAGTACTTC. Translation: CASTIIGGSEQYF.

This chain links TRBV18 with TRBJ2-1; D may be TRBD2 (5 bases). CDR3 size: 15 residues. Germline V lookup: CDR1 KGHSH, CDR2 LQKENI. Trimming removed 8 bases from V and 3 bases from J, with 17 bases in between. The CDR3 here is CASSSGSDFYNEQFF. The CDR3 bases are TGTGCCAGCAGTTCGGGGTCTGACTTCTACAATGAGCAGTTCTTC.

The chain is built from TRBV12-3 or TRBV12-4 and TRBJ1-1; D is unresolved. V was clipped by 5 bases and J by 0 bases, with 7 bases between them. The CDR3 runs to 13 residues. CDR3 in DNA: TGTGCCAGCAGTCTTACAGTGAACACTGAAGCTTTCTTT. Amino acids: CASSLTVNTEAFF.

As DNA, the CDR3 is TGTGCCAGCAGCAGGACTAGCGGGAGGTCTGAGCAGTTCTTC. Translation: CASSRTSGRSEQFF. The V and J genes are TRBV7-8 and TRBJ2-1; 14 bases fit TRBD2. With 5 bases clipped from V and 9 bases from J, the junction kept 3 bases outside the gene matches. This CDR3 is built from 14 residues. Germline lookup yields CDR1 SGHVS and CDR2 FQNEAQ.

This chain connects TRBV2 to TRBJ2-7; the D gene is possibly TRBD1 (6 bases). The germline gives CDR1 SNHLY, CDR2 FYNNEI. CDR3 length: 14 residues. V lost 4 bases and J lost 0, with 10 bases in between. The CDR3 spells CASSARGGSYEQYF. CDR3 nucleotides: TGTGCCAGCAGTGCCAGGGGTGGCTCCTACGAGCAGTACTTC.

The V and J genes are TRBV12-3 or TRBV12-4 and TRBJ2-5; D is unclear. The CDR3 is made up of 12 amino acids. Trimming removed 4 bases from V and 1 base from J, with 4 bases in between. The CDR3 spells CASSYSQETQYF. The CDR3, as DNA: TGTGCCAGCAGTTACTCCCAAGAGACCCAGTACTTC.

A few counts support this clone. CDR3 residues: CASSLRASGTSGELFF. CDR3 DNA sequence: TGTGCCAGCAGCTTAAGGGCTAGCGGGACGAGCGGGGAGCTGTTTTTT. This chain links TRBV7-2 with TRBJ2-2, with TRBD2 matching over 9 bases. V shed 2 bases, J shed 7 bases, and the junction held 8 bases outside the gene matches. Germline CDR1 and CDR2: SGHTA and FQGNSA. There are 16 residues in the CDR3.

The chain links TRBV6-5 to TRBJ1-1, with unresolved D. Germline-derived CDR1 and CDR2 are MNHEY and SVGAGI. This CDR3 has 13 amino acids. Between the trimmed V and J ends, which lost 7 bases and 3 bases, there was a span of 12 bases. CDR3 sequence reads: CASTEDGDTEAFF. CDR3 nucleotide sequence: TGTGCCAGCACCGAAGATGGGGACACTGAAGCTTTCTTT.

J is TRBJ1-1 and V is TRBV3-1 (or the pseudogene TRBV3-2), with D possibly matching TRBD1 (5 bases). Per germline, CDR1 LGHDT and CDR2 YNNKEL (reference sequence). The germline V and J ends were trimmed by 1 base and 7 bases, with 10 bases remaining between them. The CDR3 totals 13 residues. CDR3 sequence (DNA): TGTGCCAGCAGCCAAGGGCGACAGCGTGAAGCTTTCTTT. It encodes CASSQGRQREAFF.

This clone was detected only a few times. The V and J genes are TRBV4-1 and TRBJ1-3; D not resolved. Between the trimmed V and J ends, which lost 1 base and 0 bases, there was a span of 10 bases. The CDR3 has 16 residues. The V gene's germline CDR1 is MGHRA and CDR2 YSYEKL. The CDR3 nucleotides are TGCGCCAGCAGCCAAGGCCCTGGGAACTCTGGAAACACCATATATTTT. As protein: CASSQGPGNSGNTIYF.

This clone was recorded a few times. The chain employs TRBV28 and TRBJ1-5; D call uncertain. The length of the CDR3 is 13 residues. With 7 bases removed from V and 1 base from J, the gap between germline ends came to 8 bases. Germline CDR1 MDHEN, CDR2 SYDVKM. CDR3 sequence (DNA): TGTGCCAGCAAAGAATTGAGCAATCAGCCCCAGCATTTT. Its translation: CASKELSNQPQHF.

V usage is TRBV7-8 and J usage is TRBJ1-1; TRBD1 matches 8 bases. Trimming at V came to 4 bases and at J to 4 bases, leaving 8 bases not matched to a gene. Per germline, CDR1 SGHVS and CDR2 FQNEAQ. The CDR3 contains 15 residues. The CDR3 DNA sequence: TGTGCCAGCAGCTCTCGACAGGGGCTAAGCACTGAAGCTTTCTTT. The encoded protein is CASSSRQGLSTEAFF. The variable domain in full, with the rest retrieved from reference TRBV7-8 and TRBJ1-1, is GAGVSQSPRYKVAKRGQDVALRCDPISGHVSLFWYQQALGQGPEFLTYFQNEAQLDKSGLPSDRFFAERPEGSVSTLKIQRTQQEDSAVYLCASSSRQGLSTEAFFGQGTRLTVV.

The chain links TRBV30 to TRBJ1-4; TRBD1 agrees at 8 bases. The CDR3 has 17 amino acids. With V trimmed by 0 bases and J by 10 bases, 16 bases remained unmatched. CDR1 is GTSNPN and CDR2 is SVGIG in the germline V gene (reference sequence). Here the CDR3 DNA reads TGTGCCTGGAGTGTAATGGCCGCCGGGACAGGCTTGGGAAAACTGTTTTTT. This translates into CAWSVMAAGTGLGKLFF.